This TCR beta chain was captured by sequencing in a study of blood T cell repertoires in COVID-19. The germline V and J ends were trimmed by 3 bases and 8 bases, with 16 bases remaining between them. Germline assignment: CDR1 LNHDA and CDR2 SQIVND (reference sequence). There are 15 residues in the CDR3. Method: immunoSEQ multiplex PCR; TCRdb's copy keeps in-frame clones and lacks some. Here the sample spans about 250,000 clones, 70% to 90% being singletons. Sequenced material: PBMCs or T cells enriched from blood (not recorded which). The origin of this receptor is a woman aged 30 to 39 who had recovered from COVID-19. V and J are TRBV19 and TRBJ2-2; maybe TRBD1 (6 bases). In nucleotides, the CDR3 is TGTGCCAGTAGTATTTACCCGACAGGTAGAGGGGAGCTGTTTTTT. Its translation: CASSIYPTGRGELFF.